The 5 T cell receptor beta chains reported below all come from one sample, sequenced in a study of blood T cell repertoires in COVID-19 (TCRdb year 2020). The library was built by means of the immunoSEQ multiplex PCR assay. The table was pulled from immuneACCESS by TCRdb, which kept in-frame rearrangements only. Such tables lose some clones; where checked, under half of the loss comes from unresolved V genes, and the rest has no known cause. The sample data list tens of thousands of clones, and around 87% of these were observed just once. About 18% of the sample is taken by the ten largest. The sequenced sample consisted of peripheral blood. The source is a human donor in a cohort sampled during active COVID-19.

The genes are TRBV16 and TRBJ1-5; D is perhaps TRBD1 (5 bases). V was trimmed by 0 bases and J by 6 bases, leaving 6 bases between them. The germline V gene has CDR1 KGHSY and CDR2 FQNENV. The CDR3 totals 13 residues. The CDR3 loop is CASSQSGAQPQHF. Here the CDR3 DNA reads TGTGCCAGCAGCCAATCAGGGGCTCAGCCCCAGCATTTT.

This chain uses TRBV18 with TRBJ2-7; 7 nucleotides agree with TRBD1. CDR1 is KGHSH and CDR2 is LQKENI in the germline V gene. The trim removed 6 bases at V and 0 bases at J, leaving 5 bases unmatched. The CDR3 is 14 amino acids. The CDR3 nucleotides are TGTGCCAGCTCCCCCGGGACAGCCTCCTACGAGCAGTACTTC. The encoded protein is CASSPGTASYEQYF.

The count of this clone is one. V usage is TRBV6-2 or TRBV6-3 and J usage is TRBJ2-1; 7 bases line up with TRBD2. Germline trimming cut 5 bases from V and 4 bases from J; bases unmatched to any gene: 11. There are 16 residues in the CDR3. Germline values: CDR1 MNHEY, CDR2 SVGEGT. The CDR3, as DNA: TGTGCCAGCAGTGACCCCGGGACTAAGACGTACAATGAGCAGTTCTTC. This translates into CASSDPGTKTYNEQFF.

The chain uses TRBV2 and TRBJ2-1; 9 positions agree with TRBD1. This CDR3 comprises 15 residues. V lost 8 bases, J lost 1 base, and 6 bases stayed unmatched. Germline V gene data show CDR1 as SNHLY and CDR2 as FYNNEI. CDR3 nucleotide sequence: TGTGCCAGCCAAACCGGGACAGGGTCCTACAATGAGCAGTTCTTC. Its protein is CASQTGTGSYNEQFF.

V is TRBV6-1 and J is TRBJ1-2; D unresolved. The germline V and J ends were trimmed by 2 bases and 3 bases, with 13 bases remaining between them. The CDR3 consists of 15 residues. Germline lookup yields CDR1 MNHNS and CDR2 SASEGT. The CDR3 loop is CASSEYAPGYYGYTF. The CDR3 DNA follows: TGTGCCAGCAGTGAATACGCTCCAGGATACTATGGCTACACCTTC.